A selection of T cell receptor beta chains follows, all from one sample in a study of long-term antiretroviral therapy in people with HIV. Only in-frame clones appear in the TCRdb table, and some are missing; sequencing was by immunoSEQ multiplex PCR. The sample lists roughly 28,000 clones; around four fifths were seen once. The specimen comprised unsorted PBMCs, sampled 1.5 years before starting antiretroviral therapy. These receptors originate from a man aged 18-30 years with HIV. Each CDR3 is given with its conserved first and last residue.

v_call: TRBV5-4
j_call: TRBJ1-1
cdr3_aa: CASSRGGMTEAFF

v_call: TRBV4-1
j_call: TRBJ2-1
cdr3_aa: CASSQGVFHDSYNEQFF

v_call: TRBV30
j_call: TRBJ1-4
cdr3_aa: CAWGHLTDATNEKLFF

v_call: TRBV5-1
j_call: TRBJ2-1
cdr3_aa: CASSYRRGGNNEQFF

v_call: TRBV27
j_call: TRBJ2-6
cdr3_aa: CASSPITGTGANVLTF

v_call: TRBV7-6
j_call: TRBJ2-6
cdr3_aa: CASSFYWDGSGANVLTF

v_call: TRBV30
j_call: TRBJ1-4
cdr3_aa: CAWSRSTTNEKLFF

v_call: TRBV6-6
j_call: TRBJ2-1
cdr3_aa: CASSPDSYTYNEQFF

v_call: TRBV7-8
j_call: TRBJ2-5
cdr3_aa: CARGSPGETQYF

v_call: TRBV5-3
j_call: TRBJ1-1
cdr3_aa: CARSLLWVGMDRFSTEAFF

v_call: TRBV10-1
j_call: TRBJ2-1
cdr3_aa: CASSGDNYNEQFF

v_call: TRBV28
j_call: TRBJ2-1
cdr3_aa: CASSGPSSYNEQFF

v_call: TRBV5-4
j_call: TRBJ2-2
cdr3_aa: CASHGPGGVSRNTGELFF

v_call: TRBV2
j_call: TRBJ2-7
cdr3_aa: CASTASGAPRFEQYF

v_call: TRBV5-1
j_call: TRBJ1-1
cdr3_aa: CASSPFIREGTEAFF

v_call: TRBV5-4
j_call: TRBJ1-3
cdr3_aa: CASSKGTTIYF

v_call: TRBV5-1
j_call: TRBJ2-2
cdr3_aa: CASSLATWTGNTGELFF

v_call: TRBV5-6
j_call: TRBJ1-2
cdr3_aa: CASSSSYYSYGYTF

v_call: TRBV4-1
j_call: TRBJ2-5
cdr3_aa: CASSQGLAGVSTQYF

v_call: TRBV14
j_call: TRBJ2-1
cdr3_aa: CASSPVGVGVRNEQFF

v_call: TRBV18
j_call: TRBJ1-5
cdr3_aa: CASSPAQGGEPQHF

v_call: TRBV19
j_call: TRBJ1-1
cdr3_aa: CASGKDGNTEAFF

v_call: TRBV5-6
j_call: TRBJ2-7
cdr3_aa: CASSLGPDYEQYF

v_call: TRBV7-3
j_call: TRBJ2-5
cdr3_aa: CASSSNREETQYF

v_call: TRBV5-1
j_call: TRBJ2-7
cdr3_aa: CASSADRFSYEQYF

v_call: TRBV6-5
j_call: TRBJ2-3
cdr3_aa: CATDRGDTQYF

v_call: TRBV29-1
j_call: TRBJ1-1
cdr3_aa: CSVQQGMNTEAFF